One sample yielded the 32 T cell receptor beta chains listed below, sequenced in a study of T-cell reconstitution after alpha-beta-depleted transplantation in children. Using unique molecular identifiers, the investigators prepared the TCRbeta library. TCRdb itself ran the PCR reads through MiXCR, one entry per CDR3 protein. Among 750,000 to 950,000 distinct CDR3 sequences listed, around 17% were seen once. Sequenced here: PBMCs, mostly from graft donor cells, sampled 360 days after TCRalphabeta/CD19-depleted stem cell transplant. The origin of the receptors is a male patient younger than 18 who had a stem cell transplant for acute lymphoblastic leukemia, so the T cells may come from the graft donor.

The chain joins TRBV5-1 to TRBJ2-4; TRBD2 matches at 7 bases. CDR3 length: 17 residues. Germline lookup yields CDR1 SGHRS and CDR2 YFSETQ. Trimming cost V 0 bases and J 1 base; bases outside gene matches: 7. The CDR3 bases are TGCGCCAGCAGCTTGGGCGGGAGCGGCTGGGCCAAAAACATTCAGTACTTC. It codes for CASSLGGSGWAKNIQYF.

This clonotype appeared a few times. This chain joins TRBV15 and TRBJ2-2, with 7 bases matching TRBD2. This CDR3 has 15 amino acids. The germline gives CDR1 LNHNV, CDR2 YYDKDF (reference sequence). The ends lost 3 bases at V and 1 base at J; junction bases unmatched: 2. CDR3 amino acids: CATSRERGNTGELFF. CDR3 coding DNA: TGTGCCACCAGCAGGGAGCGGGGGAACACCGGGGAGCTGTTTTTT.

This clonotype was seen a handful of times. The chain uses TRBV10-3 and TRBJ1-1; no reliable D call. V was cut by 8 bases and J by 4 bases, with 11 bases left in between. In germline, CDR1 is ENHRY, CDR2 SYGVKD. The CDR3 sequence is 12 residues long. The CDR3 sequence is CAIEGSGTEAFF. The DNA for the CDR3 is TGTGCCATCGAAGGTTCCGGCACTGAAGCTTTCTTT.

In its sample, this clonotype was seen a few times. The gene calls are TRBV20-1 and TRBJ2-5, with D unclear. CDR3 length equals 13 residues. From germline, CDR1 is DFQATT and CDR2 SNEGSKA (reference sequence). The germline V and J ends were trimmed by 5 bases and 7 bases, with 17 bases remaining between them. The CDR3 sequence: CSALGPAFGTQYF. Here the CDR3 DNA reads TGCAGTGCTCTAGGACCGGCGTTTGGGACCCAGTACTTC.

In this sample, this clonotype turned up a few times. This rearrangement joins TRBV4-3 to TRBJ2-3; 14 nucleotides line up with TRBD2. CDR3 length equals 17 residues. Looked up from germline, CDR1 is LGHNA and CDR2 is YSLEER. J gave up 3 bases and V 3 bases, and 5 bases lay outside the gene matches. The CDR3 here is CASSQGLAGALTDTQYF. In DNA, the CDR3 is TGCGCCAGCAGCCAGGGACTAGCGGGGGCTCTTACAGATACGCAGTATTTT.

This clonotype was observed once. V usage is TRBV11-3 and J usage is TRBJ2-5, with 10 bases fitting TRBD1. The CDR3 runs to 15 residues. The trim removed 4 bases at V and 5 bases at J, leaving 7 bases unmatched. Looked up from germline, CDR1 is SGHNT and CDR2 is YENEEA. The DNA of the CDR3 is TGTGCCAGCAGCTCCGGACAGGGGGTAAAGGAGACCCAGTACTTC. Residues: CASSSGQGVKETQYF. The full variable domain, completed using reference TRBV11-3 and TRBJ2-5, is EAGVVQSPRYKIIEKKQPVAFWCNPISGHNTLYWYLQNLGQGPELLIRYENEEAVDDSQLPKDRFSAERLKGVDSTLKIQPAELGDSAVYLCASSSGQGVKETQYFGPGTRLLVL.

This clonotype has a count of ten or more. The chain combines TRBV7-9 with TRBJ2-5; 7 bases match TRBD1. The CDR3 runs 15 residues. The V gene's germline CDR1 is SEHNR and CDR2 FQNEAQ (reference sequence). V trimming: 6 bases; J trimming: 6 bases; junction bases outside the gene matches: 13. In DNA, the CDR3 is TGTGCCAGCAGTGATTCCGGGAACAGGGGCCAGACCCAGTACTTC. Its translation is CASSDSGNRGQTQYF.

The chain has TRBV7-2 and TRBJ2-5; 7 bases fit TRBD1. From germline, CDR1 is SGHTA and CDR2 FQGNSA. The CDR3 runs to 13 residues. V dropped 4 bases and J dropped 10; count of bases not matched to a gene: 9. CDR3 in amino acids: CASSSGGPSHQYF. DNA of the CDR3: TGTGCCAGCAGCTCAGGGGGTCCCAGCCACCAGTACTTC.

J is TRBJ2-7 and V is TRBV11-2; no clear D gene. The germline V gene has CDR1 SGHAT and CDR2 FQNNGV. V lost 1 base and J lost 4, with 11 bases in between. CDR3 size: 14 residues. CDR3 sequence: CASSLGTVAYEQYF. The CDR3 DNA reads TGTGCCAGCAGCTTAGGAACGGTAGCTTACGAGCAGTACTTC.

This chain uses TRBV25-1 with TRBJ2-5; D is uncertain. Germline V gives CDR1 MGHDK, CDR2 SYGVNS. The V gene lost 4 bases and the J gene lost 5 bases, with 11 bases spanning the gap. The CDR3 totals 13 residues. The CDR3 nucleotides are TGTGCCAGCAGTGGTAGACATGAGGAGACCCAGTACTTC. This sequence encodes CASSGRHEETQYF.

The V and J genes are TRBV20-1 and TRBJ2-5; TRBD2 matches 7 bases. This CDR3 has 16 residues. Trimming removed 4 bases from V and 0 bases from J; junction bases left unmatched: 11. CDR1 is DFQATT, CDR2 SNEGSKA, per germline (reference sequence). The chain's CDR3 is CSATPLSGKYQETQYF. The CDR3, as DNA: TGCAGTGCTACCCCCTTGAGCGGGAAGTACCAAGAGACCCAGTACTTC.

This clonotype was observed many times. V usage is TRBV5-1 and J usage is TRBJ2-5, with unresolved D. Germline CDR1 SGHRS, CDR2 YFSETQ. V shed 5 bases and J shed 2 bases, with 10 bases lying between them. This CDR3 is built from 13 residues. The DNA of the CDR3 is TGCGCCAGCAGTAGAGCAGGACAAGAGACCCAGTACTTC. The encoded protein is CASSRAGQETQYF.

This clonotype turned up a few times. The rearrangement joins TRBV21-1 to TRBJ2-1; the table's D call, TRBD2, was not checked against the DNA. TRBV21-1 is assigned pseudogene status. The CDR3 has 19 residues. The CDR3 nucleotides read TGTGCCAGCAGCAAAGGGCTAGCGGGAACCCCATGCTCCTACAATGAGCAGTTCTTC. Translated, it gives CASSKGLAGTPCSYNEQFF.

V and J are TRBV7-9 and TRBJ2-7, with TRBD1 as a possible D gene (6 bases). The ends were cut back, 5 bases at V and 3 bases at J, with 20 bases in the middle. Germline values: CDR1 SEHNR, CDR2 FQNEAQ (reference sequence). The CDR3 extends over 16 amino acids. Here the CDR3 DNA reads TGTGCCAGCAGCCCCCCAGCTGGGACACTTAACTACGAGCAGTACTTC. Translation gives CASSPPAGTLNYEQYF.

The chain combines TRBV5-1 with TRBJ2-5, with 14 positions matching TRBD2. The CDR3 is 19 residues long. V gave up 1 base and J gave up 5 bases; unmatched junction bases: 13. Germline lookup yields CDR1 SGHRS and CDR2 YFSETQ. The CDR3 DNA follows: TGCGCCAGCAGCTTGAGTCCCGGGACTAGCGGGAGAGTTGTGGAGACCCAGTACTTC. This translates into CASSLSPGTSGRVVETQYF.

This clonotype has a handful of counts. The chain links TRBV4-1 to TRBJ2-3, with TRBD2 matching over 8 bases. Germline CDR1 reads MGHRA; CDR2 reads YSYEKL. The V gene end was trimmed by 1 base and the J gene end by 4 bases; junction bases not matched to a gene: 7. The CDR3 spans 16 residues. The CDR3 DNA reads TGCGCCAGCAGCCAAGGGACTAGCATATTGGCAGATACGCAGTATTTT. Translated: CASSQGTSILADTQYF.

The sample holds many counts of this clonotype. The V call is TRBV7-2, the J call TRBJ2-7; D might be TRBD2 (5 bases). The germline CDR1 and CDR2 sequences are SGHTA and FQGNSA. The germline V and J ends were trimmed by 4 bases and 2 bases, with 15 bases remaining between them. The CDR3 runs to 15 residues. The DNA for the CDR3 is TGTGCCAGCAGCTCTTACCAACAAGCGGCCTACGAGCAGTACTTC. It is translated as CASSSYQQAAYEQYF.

This clonotype was found a few times. The chain employs TRBV6-1 and TRBJ2-7, with a tentative D call TRBD1 (5 bases). This CDR3 spans 14 amino acids. In germline, CDR1 is MNHNS, CDR2 SASEGT. V was shortened by 0 bases and J by 3 bases, with 9 bases between the two germline ends. CDR3 in amino acids: CASSEATAVYEQYF. CDR3 nucleotides: TGTGCCAGCAGTGAAGCGACAGCCGTCTACGAGCAGTACTTC.

The chain uses TRBV6-2 or TRBV6-3 and TRBJ2-1, with 11 positions matching TRBD2. V was clipped by 6 bases and J by 0 bases; unmatched bases: 19. This CDR3 is built from 21 residues. Per the germline V gene, CDR1 is MNHEY and CDR2 is SVGEGT. The CDR3 region is CASSLALGTSGSPSSYNEQFF. The CDR3 nucleotides read TGTGCCAGCAGCCTTGCCCTGGGAACTAGCGGGAGCCCTAGCTCCTACAATGAGCAGTTCTTC.

The V call is TRBV18, the J call TRBJ1-2; unclear D gene. CDR3 length: 11 residues. Per the germline V gene, CDR1 is KGHSH and CDR2 is LQKENI. The V end was cut by 1 base, the J end by 11 bases, with 8 bases between. Written as DNA, the CDR3 is TGTGCCAGCTCACCACAGGGCTTATACACCTTC. It is translated as CASSPQGLYTF.

This clonotype was seen at least ten times. This chain uses TRBV7-3 with TRBJ2-7; 7 positions match TRBD1. This CDR3 has 14 residues. The germline gives CDR1 SGHTA, CDR2 FQGTGA. After removal of 5 bases from V and 0 bases from J, the junction contained 4 bases not matched to a gene. CDR3 region: CASSPDRSSYEQYF. CDR3 sequence (DNA): TGTGCCAGCAGCCCGGACAGGAGCTCCTACGAGCAGTACTTC.

This clonotype has just a few counts. The rearrangement joins TRBV4-1 to TRBJ2-1; 9 nucleotides agree with TRBD2. This CDR3 contains 16 residues. J was trimmed by 2 bases and V by 2 bases; bases with no gene match: 4. The germline V gene has CDR1 MGHRA and CDR2 YSYEKL. CDR3 region: CASSQLLAGTYNEQFF. The CDR3 DNA reads TGCGCCAGCAGCCAACTCCTAGCGGGAACCTACAATGAGCAGTTCTTC.

This clonotype was seen at least ten times. V gene TRBV11-2 combines with J gene TRBJ2-7; possible D gene TRBD2, 5 bases. V gave up 1 base and J gave up 0 bases, with 13 bases separating them. CDR3 length equals 16 residues. Germline CDR1 and CDR2: SGHAT and FQNNGV. CDR3 amino acids: CASSLAAGASSYEQYF. In nucleotides, the CDR3 is TGTGCCAGCAGCTTAGCCGCGGGTGCAAGCTCCTACGAGCAGTACTTC.

The genes are TRBV29-1 and TRBJ2-7, with D possibly matching TRBD2 (6 bases). Trimming cost V 0 bases and J 0 bases, with 18 bases left between them. From germline, CDR1 is SQVTM and CDR2 ANQGSEA. This CDR3 comprises 17 residues. The CDR3 region has the DNA TGCAGCGTTGAAGATGAACCCGGGACTCCAAACTCCTACGAGCAGTACTTC. It codes for CSVEDEPGTPNSYEQYF.

This clonotype has at least ten counts. V is TRBV28 and J is TRBJ2-7; TRBD2 matches at 7 bases. Germline V gene sequence: CDR1 MDHEN, CDR2 SYDVKM. After removal of 5 bases from V and 0 bases from J, the junction contained 4 bases not matched to a gene. This CDR3 is built from 14 residues. The CDR3 sequence is CASSPRDYSYEQYF. As DNA, the CDR3 is TGTGCCAGCAGTCCGAGGGACTACTCCTACGAGCAGTACTTC.

This clonotype occurred a few times. The V call is TRBV6-2 or TRBV6-3, the J call TRBJ2-7, with 9 bases identical to TRBD2. This CDR3 has 16 amino acids. The germline V gene encodes CDR1 MNHEY and CDR2 SVGEGT. Losses at the gene ends were 8 bases for V and 0 bases for J; bases not matched to a gene: 11. The CDR3 nucleotides read TGTGCCAGCCGTGCGAGCGGGAGGCCCAGCTCCTACGAGCAGTACTTC. Translation gives CASRASGRPSSYEQYF.

The gene calls are TRBV12-3 or TRBV12-4 and TRBJ2-1; possibly TRBD2 for D (5 bases). Trimming took 6 bases from V and 0 from J, leaving 12 bases between them. The CDR3 loop spans 15 amino acids. The DNA for the CDR3 is TGTGCCAGCAGGCTGCTAGCTAACTCCTACAATGAGCAGTTCTTC. Translating gives CASRLLANSYNEQFF.

The chain couples TRBV29-1 to TRBJ2-4; 10 bases line up with TRBD1. Germline V gene lookup returns CDR1 SQVTM and CDR2 ANQGSEA. V was pared by 6 bases and J by 0 bases, with 8 bases of the junction left unmatched. The CDR3 loop spans 16 amino acids. The CDR3 sequence is CSVGGQGLLAKNIQYF. For the CDR3, the DNA is TGCAGCGTGGGGGGACAGGGGCTACTAGCCAAAAACATTCAGTACTTC.

This clonotype was detected many times. The DNA of the CDR3 is TGTGCCAGCAGTTTTCACTACGAGCAGTACTTC. Amino acid sequence: CASSFHYEQYF. The rearrangement joins TRBV12-3 or TRBV12-4 to TRBJ2-7; D ambiguous. V was clipped by 3 bases and J by 3 bases, with 3 bases between them. CDR3 size: 11 residues.

This clonotype showed up just a few times. This chain connects TRBV4-1 to TRBJ1-1; tentative D call: TRBD1 (5 bases). CDR1 and CDR2 from the germline V gene are MGHRA and YSYEKL. This CDR3 is built from 15 residues. The V end was cut by 0 bases, the J end by 4 bases, with 12 bases between. CDR3 nucleotides: TGCGCCAGCAGCCAAGATATTACGGGGGGCACTGAAGCTTTCTTT. It specifies CASSQDITGGTEAFF.

The rearrangement links TRBV11-1 to TRBJ2-5; no firm D call. The CDR3 runs to 16 residues. In germline, CDR1 is SGHAT, CDR2 FQDESV (reference sequence). V shed 2 bases and J shed 1 base, with 14 bases lying between them. The CDR3 region is CASSLIGLGAQETQYF. CDR3 DNA sequence: TGTGCCAGCAGCTTAATTGGGCTGGGCGCCCAAGAGACCCAGTACTTC.

The V and J genes are TRBV5-1 and TRBJ2-2, with D perhaps matching TRBD1 or TRBD2 (5 bases each). Trimming pared 2 bases from V and 5 bases from J, leaving 13 bases between. The CDR3 has 15 residues. The V gene's germline CDR1 is SGHRS and CDR2 YFSETQ. As DNA, the CDR3 is TGCGCCAGCAGCTTTTGGGCAGGGAGTACCGGGGAGCTGTTTTTT. The encoded protein is CASSFWAGSTGELFF.